This T cell receptor (beta chain) appears in the sequencing data of a study of regulatory T cells in long-lasting Graves disease. This sample's time point: newly diagnosed GD, antithyroid drugs for less than 3 months. TCR sequences were obtained from RNA taken from PBMCs. This clonotype was detected ten times or more. Building of the TCR beta libraries involved iRepertoire HTBI primers and Arm-PCR of CDR3 regions. TCRdb re-derived calls from the multiplex PCR reads in MiXCR, one entry per CDR3 protein. Counted here are under 700,000 distinct CDR3 sequences, around 16% occurring once; the ten biggest clones make up about 25%. These data were also reused for a study on T cells in Graves' hyperthyroidism and ophthalmopathy.

The TCR was taken from a middle-aged woman with Graves disease. Sample: peripheral blood mononuclear cells (PBMCs), taken at new diagnosis, from a patient treated with antithyroid drugs.

The CDR3 DNA is TGTGCCACCAGCAGAGATTTGGCAGGGGGCGCGTTTGGCTACACCTTC. This translates into CATSRDLAGGAFGYTF. The V and J genes are TRBV15 and TRBJ1-2, with 8 nucleotides matching TRBD1. This CDR3 has 16 amino acids. Germline assignment: CDR1 LNHNV and CDR2 YYDKDF (reference sequence). V lost 0 bases, J lost 7 bases, and 10 bases stayed unmatched.